This T cell receptor beta chain was recorded in a study of shared clonotypes between healthy human individuals (dated by TCRdb to 2020 to 2022). Study-level background: The cohort comprised two women and a few men aged 18 to 49 years. For each donor, three plates each were used for CD4 naive and CD4 memory, two plates were used for CD8 naive, and one plate was used for CD8 memory. Libraries were prepared and TCR repertoires were sequenced by different laboratories using diverse techniques, in order to increase sequencing depth and limit assay-specific biases. Per donor, leukapheresis produced somewhere between about 0.85 and 10 billion PBMCs. Blood TCR repertoires of five healthy adults were deeply sequenced to estimate repertoire size and the extent of clonotype sharing between individuals.

From a lookup of the germline V gene (reference sequence), CDR1 and CDR2 are MNHNY and SVGAGI. Between the V and J ends, shortened by 0 bases and 6 bases respectively, the junction contains 14 bases. The CDR3 goes from the cysteine to the phenylalanine over 15 residues. CDR3 DNA only is kept here, 45 bases in frame from base 1. What the study reported, not specific to this receptor: Only blood was sampled, and tissue TCR repertoires likely differ from those in blood. Compared with non-shared clonotypes, clonotypes shared by all four sorted-subset donors had higher generation probabilities. Pairwise subsampling indicated that sequencing depth was expected to affect the degree of clonotype sharing among donors. The small number of donors limited the genetic and exposure-history diversity represented. When four donors were compared, the shared fraction of clonotypes was about 5.5% for naive CD4, over 3% for naive CD8, about 2.5% for memory CD4, and around 0.37% for memory CD8. Estimated clonotype richness was generally larger for naive than for memory subsets. Even with the large sequencing depth, rarefaction of the sorted-subset datasets indicated that sequencing was incomplete.

Donors were healthy HIV-negative adults with no recently reported acute infections or vaccinations. All donors were Caucasian adults living in Nashville, Tennessee, USA. The CD8 memory samples were a combination of magnetically selected CD45RO+ cells and CCR7-negative CD45RA+ effector memory (TemRA) cells. After blood collection by leukapheresis, PBMCs were isolated using Ficoll-Histopaque density gradient centrifugation and then cryopreserved in the vapor phase of liquid nitrogen. Analytical flow cytometry was used to check the purity and quantity of each magnetically sorted T cell population. From each sorted fraction, genomic DNA was isolated and quantified by UV absorbance on a Nanodrop 2000c. Concerning this clone itself: Its antigen has not been determined. No much larger clone is present one base from it, and per-base qualities are unavailable.

Using the deep immunoSEQ assay, TCR CDR3 regions were amplified from genomic DNA by multiplex PCR. Genomic DNA extracted from each cell subset was distributed evenly over all wells of several immunoSEQ 96-well plates, and each plate served as one replicate. For sorted subsets, 150 to 200 ng genomic DNA, equal to 30,000 to 35,000 T cell genomes, was loaded into each replicate PCR. Purified libraries were measured with a Qubit 3.0 fluorometer, size-checked on a Bioanalyzer 2100, and measured again with the KAPA Library Quantification kit. Every immunoSEQ 96-well plate was sequenced on a separate single-read 150-cycle Illumina NextSeq 550 flow cell. The authors' analysis ran thus. Because the immunoSEQ output held only junctional sequences and lacked quality scores, the filtering could not match the filtering applied to full-length reads. To assign V/J genes and CDR3, sequences were annotated against IMGT germline references using PyIR, a Python wrapper for IgBLAST v1.9. Reads were removed for weak V/J assignments (E-value above 1e-6), missing CDR3, stop codons, out-of-frame junctions, or ambiguous translated residues. V3J clonotypes were defined as sequences sharing an identical inferred V gene, J gene, and CDR3 amino acid sequence. To compute the percentage overlap between repertoires, the number of shared unique clonotypes was divided by the size of the smaller repertoire. Three approaches were used to assess repertoire richness: RTK rarefaction, the Chao1 estimator, and Recon v2.1 estimates of unobserved clonotypes. Generation probabilities were computed with OLGA for all TCRbeta clonotypes obtained by the gDNA method from four donors. The immuneACCESS repertoire file appears here via TCRdb, limited to in-frame rearrangements. These files lack a portion of the clones; in checked studies, under half of the deficit traces to unresolved V genes, and the cause of the others is not known. V and J calls and clone size are copied from that table; D and trimming were computed from the DNA. The sample includes roughly 410,000 clones, with about 96% observed a single time. The ten largest account for about 0.32% of the sample.

This chain joins TRBV6-6 to TRBJ1-2, with the D segment identity uncertain. The sequence was obtained from a man younger than 45 in good health. Input material: memory CD8+ T cells sorted from blood. Explained via the paper, the cell subset or site label denotes: CD45RO+ cells pooled with CCR7-negative TemRA cells. Here is the DNA: TGTGCCAGCAGTTACTCGATAAGGGTCCCGGATGGCTACACCTTC. Protein translation: CASSYSIRVPDGYTF.